This T cell receptor beta chain is from a study of CD8 T cells in ankylosing spondylitis. General study points: Certain motif variants had earlier appeared in reactive arthritis synovial fluid and blood. Reportedly, matched ankylosing spondylitis synovial fluid was significantly enriched for disease-linked clones. A TCR beta motif of several highly homologous variants appeared characteristic of ankylosing spondylitis blood.

TCR beta libraries were made by quantitative 5'-RACE with molecular barcodes. Each CDR3 protein is one row after TCRdb ran MiXCR on the 5' RACE reads. The table lists about 460,000 distinct CDR3 sequences, approximately 5.3% of them singletons. Germline CDR1 SGHVS, CDR2 FQNEAQ. The CDR3 consists of 14 residues. The V gene lost 5 bases and the J gene lost 4 bases, with 14 bases spanning the gap. About this clonotype itself: Its antigen is still unknown.

This TCR was recovered from a male donor with ankylosing spondylitis. J is TRBJ1-1 and V is TRBV7-8; the D is unclear. Input material: blood, either unsorted or a sorted T cell fraction (not recorded which). CDR3 amino acids: CASSLVRRGTEAFF. DNA for the CDR3: TGTGCCAGCAGCCTAGTTCGTCGTGGCACTGAAGCTTTCTTT.